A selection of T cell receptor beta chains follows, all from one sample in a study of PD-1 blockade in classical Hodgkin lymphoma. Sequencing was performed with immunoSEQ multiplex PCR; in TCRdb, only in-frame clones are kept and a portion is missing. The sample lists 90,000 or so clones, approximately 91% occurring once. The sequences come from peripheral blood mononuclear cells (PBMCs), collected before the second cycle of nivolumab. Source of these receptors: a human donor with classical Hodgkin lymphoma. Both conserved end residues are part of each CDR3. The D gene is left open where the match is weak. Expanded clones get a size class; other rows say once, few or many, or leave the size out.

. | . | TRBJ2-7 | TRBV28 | TGTGCCAGCAGTTTATGGGCAGGAACTACCTACGAGCAGTACTTC | CASSLWAGTTYEQYF
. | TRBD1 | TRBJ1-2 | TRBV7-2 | TGTGCCAGCAGCTTAATCGGGACAGGGGTCGGCTATGGCTACACCTTC | CASSLIGTGVGYGYTF
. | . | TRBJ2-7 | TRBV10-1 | TGCGCCAGCAGTGATCCGTGGGGCAGGGGATCCCACGAGCAGTACTTC | CASSDPWGRGSHEQYF
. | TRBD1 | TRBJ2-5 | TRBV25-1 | TGTGCCAGCAGTGACACGGGGACAGGACAAGAGACCCAGTACTTC | CASSDTGTGQETQYF
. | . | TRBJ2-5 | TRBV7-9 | TGTGCCAGCAGCTTAGCGCGGGGACTTGAGAAAGAGACCCAGTACTTC | CASSLARGLEKETQYF
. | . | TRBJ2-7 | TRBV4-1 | TGCGCCAGCAGCCAAGCCGGGACTTGGTCCTACGAGCAGTACTTC | CASSQAGTWSYEQYF
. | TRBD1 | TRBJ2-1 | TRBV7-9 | TGTGCCAGCAGCTATCTCCGGGACAGGGGGAAGAATGAGCAGTTCTTC | CASSYLRDRGKNEQFF
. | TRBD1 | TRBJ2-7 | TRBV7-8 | TGTGCCAGCAGGAACCGGGACAGATCCTACGAGCAGTACTTC | CASRNRDRSYEQYF
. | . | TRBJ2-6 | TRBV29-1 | TGCAGCGTTGGTAGGGCTGGGGCCAACGTCCTGACTTTC | CSVGRAGANVLTF
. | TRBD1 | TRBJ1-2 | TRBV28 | TGTGCCAGCAGTCACTCACAGGGGGCTGAGAGGGGCTACACCTTC | CASSHSQGAERGYTF
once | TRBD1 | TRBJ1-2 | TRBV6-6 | TGTGCCAGCAGTTACCGAGGGGGCGACTATGGCTACACCTTC | CASSYRGGDYGYTF
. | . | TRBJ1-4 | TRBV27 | TGTGCCAGCAGTTTCCTCGGAGTAGATGATGAAAAACTGTTTTTT | CASSFLGVDDEKLFF
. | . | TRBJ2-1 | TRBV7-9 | TGTGCCAGCAGAAATCACAATGAGCAGTTCTTC | CASRNHNEQFF
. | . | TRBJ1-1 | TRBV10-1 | TGCGCCAGCAGTGAGGATACCCCCTTGAGGGTAAGGCGGAGGAACACTGAAGCTTTCTTT | CASSEDTPLRVRRRNTEAFF
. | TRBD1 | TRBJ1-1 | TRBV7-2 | TGTGCCAGCAGCACCGAGACAGGGTCAGCTGAAGCTTTCTTT | CASSTETGSAEAFF
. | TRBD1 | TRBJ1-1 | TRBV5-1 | TGCGCCAGCAGCTTGTTCGCAGGGACAGCGGGGGACACTGAAGCTTTCTTT | CASSLFAGTAGDTEAFF
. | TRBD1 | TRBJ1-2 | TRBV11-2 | TGTGCCAGCAGGATTAGCAGGGGGCGGGGCTATGGCTACACCTTC | CASRISRGRGYGYTF
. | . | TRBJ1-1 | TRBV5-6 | TGTGCCAGCACAAATTGGGGAGCAGTCCTAAACACTGAAGCTTTCTTT | CASTNWGAVLNTEAFF
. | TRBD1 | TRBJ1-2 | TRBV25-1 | TGTGCCAGCTGGCAGGGGGGCTATGGCTACACCTTC | CASWQGGYGYTF
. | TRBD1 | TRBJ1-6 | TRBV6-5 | TGTGCCAGCAGTTACAGCCGACAGGGGGCTAGATCACCCCTCCACTTT | CASSYSRQGARSPLHF
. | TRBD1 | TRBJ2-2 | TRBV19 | TGTGCCAGTAGTATGATTGGACAGGGGAACACCGGGGAGCTGTTTTTT | CASSMIGQGNTGELFF
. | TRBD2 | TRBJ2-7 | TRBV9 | TGTGCCAGCAGCACCACTAGCGGGAGGGCCATGAGGGAGCAGTACTTC | CASSTTSGRAMREQYF
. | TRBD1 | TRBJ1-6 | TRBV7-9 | TGTGCCAGCAGCTCCCGAGGAAGGGGGCGAGATTCACCCCTCCACTTT | CASSSRGRGRDSPLHF
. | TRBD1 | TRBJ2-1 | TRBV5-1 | TGCGCCAGCAGCTGGGCACAGGGGAGCTCCTACAATGAGCAGTTCTTC | CASSWAQGSSYNEQFF
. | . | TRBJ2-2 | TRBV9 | TGTGCCAGCAGCGCCCTCCCGAGAAAGAGGGCCGGGGAGCTGTTTTTT | CASSALPRKRAGELFF
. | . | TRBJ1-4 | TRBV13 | TGTGCCAGCAGTCAGGCGGGAAACGGGACGAGGAATGAAAAACTGTTTTTT | CASSQAGNGTRNEKLFF
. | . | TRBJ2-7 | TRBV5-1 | TGCGCCAGCAGCTTGTCGGGGACGGCGACCTACGAGCAGTACTTC | CASSLSGTATYEQYF
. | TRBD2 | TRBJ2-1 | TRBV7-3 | TGTGCCAGCAGCGCATTAGGGGGACTAGTTGGGACCTTGTACAATGAGCAGTTCTTC | CASSALGGLVGTLYNEQFF
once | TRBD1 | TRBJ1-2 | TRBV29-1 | TGCAGCGTGGGACAGCCCTACGGAGCTAACTATGGCTACACCTTC | CSVGQPYGANYGYTF
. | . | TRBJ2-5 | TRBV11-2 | TGTGCCAGCAGCTTATCGTCAGGGACCCAGTACTTC | CASSLSSGTQYF
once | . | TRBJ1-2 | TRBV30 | TGTGCCTGGAATGACAAAGCTAACTATGGCTACACCTTC | CAWNDKANYGYTF
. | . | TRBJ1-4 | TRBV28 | TGTGCCAGCCTCAGTAGGGGAGAAAAACTGTTTTTT | CASLSRGEKLFF
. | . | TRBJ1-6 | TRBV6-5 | TGTGCCAGCAGTTACTCGTACCCTGGATCACCCCTCCACTTT | CASSYSYPGSPLHF
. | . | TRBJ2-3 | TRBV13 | TGTGCCAGCAGCTTCACAGATACGCAGTATTTT | CASSFTDTQYF
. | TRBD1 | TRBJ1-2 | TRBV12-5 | TGTGCTAGTGGTTTGTCCCCAGGGACAGGCAGAATGTATGGCTACACCTTC | CASGLSPGTGRMYGYTF
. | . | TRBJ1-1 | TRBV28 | TGTGCCAGCAGTTTATTAGTCCCAGCCATGAACACTGAAGCTTTCTTT | CASSLLVPAMNTEAFF
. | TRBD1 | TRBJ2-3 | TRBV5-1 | TGCGCCAGCCGGACAGGGAGAGGGGGCACAGATACGCAGTATTTT | CASRTGRGGTDTQYF
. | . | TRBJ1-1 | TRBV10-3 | TGTGCCATCAGTCAGGGGCGCGAGGCTGAAGCTTTCTTT | CAISQGREAEAFF
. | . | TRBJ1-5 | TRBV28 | TGTGCCAGCAGTCAGGCGGCTGGAGCCGCCAATCAGCCCCAGCATTTT | CASSQAAGAANQPQHF
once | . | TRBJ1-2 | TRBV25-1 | TGTGCCAGCATAGGGGATCGGGTTGCGGGCTATGGCTACACCTTC | CASIGDRVAGYGYTF
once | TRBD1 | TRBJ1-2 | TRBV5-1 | TGCGCCAGCAGCTTAGCCGGGACAGAGGTCTATGGCTACACCTTC | CASSLAGTEVYGYTF
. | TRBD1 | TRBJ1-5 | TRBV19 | TGTGCCAGTACTTGGGACAGGGAATCACATCAGCCCCAGCATTTT | CASTWDRESHQPQHF
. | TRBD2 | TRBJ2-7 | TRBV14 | TGTGCCAGCAGCCAAGCGGGGGACTGGAGCGGGAGGAGATACGAGCAGTACTTC | CASSQAGDWSGRRYEQYF
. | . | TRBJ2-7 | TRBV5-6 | TGTGCCAGCAGGGGCCTCAGGGGGGACACCTACGAGCAGTACTTC | CASRGLRGDTYEQYF
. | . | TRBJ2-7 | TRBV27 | TGTGCCAGCAGTTTGGGTGGGAGGGGGTACGAGCAGTACTTC | CASSLGGRGYEQYF
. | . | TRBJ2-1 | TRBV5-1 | TGCGCCAGCAGCCAGGGACTTTGGGGAGAGCAGTTCTTC | CASSQGLWGEQFF
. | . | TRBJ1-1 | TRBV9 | TGTGCCAGCAGAGGACAATTCACTGAAGCTTTCTTT | CASRGQFTEAFF
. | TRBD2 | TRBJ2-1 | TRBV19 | TGTGCCAGTATCCCTAGCGGGAGGCCGTCCTACAATGAGCAGTTCTTC | CASIPSGRPSYNEQFF
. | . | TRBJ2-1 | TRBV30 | TGTGCCTGGAGTGACGACGGGGAGCAGTTCTTC | CAWSDDGEQFF
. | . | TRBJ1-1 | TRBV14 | TGTGCCAGCAGCCAAGATCTGAACACTGAAGCTTTCTTT | CASSQDLNTEAFF
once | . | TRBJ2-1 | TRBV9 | TGTGCCAGCAGCGTAGCTTACAATGAGCAGTTCTTC | CASSVAYNEQFF
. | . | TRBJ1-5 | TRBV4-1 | TGCGCCAGCAGCCAATCCTTGTGGAATCAGCCCCAGCATTTT | CASSQSLWNQPQHF
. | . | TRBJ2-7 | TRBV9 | TGTGCCAGCAGCCGGGGACAACCCTACGAGCAGTACTTC | CASSRGQPYEQYF
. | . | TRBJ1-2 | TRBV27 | TGTGCCAGCAGTCAAGGGGGTGGCTACACCTTC | CASSQGGGYTF
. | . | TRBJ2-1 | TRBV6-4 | TGTGCCAGCAGTGACCTCGCAGGGTCTAGCTATGAGCAGTTCTTC | CASSDLAGSSYEQFF
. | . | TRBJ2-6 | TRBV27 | TGTGCCAGCAGCGTATCGGACAGAAGGTCTGGGGCCAACGTCCTGACTTTC | CASSVSDRRSGANVLTF
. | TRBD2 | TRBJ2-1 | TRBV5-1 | TGCGCCAGCAGCTTCGGACTAGCGGGAGGACCCTCCTACAATGAGCAGTTCTTC | CASSFGLAGGPSYNEQFF
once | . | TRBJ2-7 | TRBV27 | TGTGCCAGCAGTCCTCCGAGGGGGAGCTCCTACGAGCAGTACTTC | CASSPPRGSSYEQYF
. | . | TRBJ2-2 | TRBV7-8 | TGTGCCAGCAGCTCCAGCCGGATCGGCGCCGGGGAGCTGTTTTTT | CASSSSRIGAGELFF
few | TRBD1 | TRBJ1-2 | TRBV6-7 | TGTGCCAGCAGTTACTCCGACAGGGGGAGAGGAGGCTACACCTTC | CASSYSDRGRGGYTF